The 26 T cell receptor beta chains in this list originate from one sample, sequenced in a study of naive and memory T cell subsets. These TCRs are of unknown antigen specificity. Findings and limits, study-wide: Naive repertoires, especially CD8, held a few larger clonotypes, possibly memory cells re-expressing CD45RA.

The beta constant-region primer was an equimolar mix of two oligonucleotides covering TRBC1 and TRBC2. Ligated cDNA was amplified by four rounds of PCR with nested alpha and beta constant-region primers and SP2. TCRdb independently ran MiXCR on the UMI-ligation and nested PCR reads; one entry per CDR3 protein. Found here are over 110,000 distinct CDR3 sequences, roughly a fifth of them singletons; the top ten hold approximately 0.58%. Source material: naive CD8+ T cells from blood. The source of these receptors is a human donor in good health.

This clonotype was counted at least ten times. V and J are TRBV11-2 and TRBJ1-1; D unresolved. Trimming took off 3 bases at V and 8 bases at J, with 10 bases between the two ends. This CDR3 spans 12 amino acids. The V gene's germline CDR1 is SGHAT and CDR2 FQNNGV. This CDR3 reads CASSFGTVEAFF. The CDR3 DNA is TGTGCCAGCAGCTTCGGTACAGTCGAAGCTTTCTTT.

The J gene is TRBJ1-1, the V gene TRBV28, with D possibly matching TRBD1 (6 bases). Germline V gene sequence: CDR1 MDHEN, CDR2 SYDVKM. The CDR3 consists of 15 residues. V lost 2 bases and J 7 bases, leaving 17 bases between the germline ends. CDR3 nucleotides: TGTGCCAGCAGTTTAGCCGGGGGCGCTAAGGGTGAAGCTTTCTTT. Translating gives CASSLAGGAKGEAFF.

This clonotype was seen a handful of times. The V and J genes are TRBV28 and TRBJ2-3; unclear D gene. Germline V gives CDR1 MDHEN, CDR2 SYDVKM. This CDR3 is built from 15 residues. V was clipped by 3 bases and J by 0 bases, with 10 bases between them. CDR3 protein: CASSFTEPSTDTQYF. The CDR3 nucleotides are TGTGCCAGCAGTTTCACGGAACCTAGCACAGATACGCAGTATTTT.

V usage is TRBV28 and J usage is TRBJ2-7; D is undetermined. CDR1 is MDHEN and CDR2 is SYDVKM in the germline V gene. The CDR3 runs 16 residues. Trimming removed 2 bases at V and 0 bases at J, with 14 bases between. The CDR3 spells CASSLTLTSISYEQYF. The CDR3 DNA follows: TGTGCCAGCAGTTTAACCCTTACTTCGATCTCCTACGAGCAGTACTTC.

This chain uses TRBV7-9 with TRBJ2-2, with TRBD1 as a possible D gene (5 bases). This CDR3 comprises 14 residues. Germline V gene lookup returns CDR1 SEHNR and CDR2 FQNEAQ (reference sequence). Between the trimmed V and J ends, which lost 3 bases and 2 bases, there was a span of 7 bases. The DNA of the CDR3 is TGTGCCAGCAGCTTCGACAGAAACACCGGGGAGCTGTTTTTT. Its translation is CASSFDRNTGELFF.

The rearrangement links TRBV2 to TRBJ2-7; a possible D gene is TRBD2 (6 bases). The germline V gene has CDR1 SNHLY and CDR2 FYNNEI. The CDR3 loop spans 14 amino acids. Deletions cut 3 bases from V and 6 bases from J, with 15 bases between. The CDR3 sequence is CASSEKGTLIEQYF. CDR3 nucleotide sequence: TGTGCCAGCAGTGAGAAAGGGACTCTAATCGAGCAGTACTTC.

This clonotype was recorded a few times. This chain links TRBV28 with TRBJ2-3; D is uncertain. The V and J ends lost 6 bases and 4 bases respectively, with 8 bases between them. CDR1 and CDR2 from the germline V gene are MDHEN and SYDVKM. The CDR3 consists of 12 residues. The CDR3 DNA reads as TGTGCCAGCAGCCACCCCCCAGATACGCAGTATTTT. Its translation: CASSHPPDTQYF.

This clonotype was seen a few times. This chain connects TRBV12-3 or TRBV12-4 to TRBJ2-7; 10 nucleotides match TRBD1. V lost 3 bases, J lost 7 bases, and 12 bases stayed unmatched. The CDR3 runs 16 residues. The DNA for the CDR3 is TGTGCCAGCAGTTTCTGGTCGGGGACAGGGGCTGGGGAGCAGTACTTC. Its protein is CASSFWSGTGAGEQYF.

J is TRBJ2-1 and V is TRBV29-1; D is unclear. Germline loops: CDR1 SQVTM, CDR2 ANQGSEA. Trimming took 3 bases from V and 1 from J, leaving 10 bases between them. The CDR3 extends over 14 amino acids. The CDR3 loop reads CSVEDGLSYNEQFF. CDR3 nucleotide sequence: TGCAGCGTTGAGGACGGGTTATCCTACAATGAGCAGTTCTTC.

This clonotype was seen only a few times. The V and J genes are TRBV27 and TRBJ2-1; 9 nucleotides agree with TRBD2. The CDR3 covers 20 residues. V dropped 1 base and J dropped 5; count of bases not matched to a gene: 18. Germline CDR1 MNHEY, CDR2 SMNVEV (reference sequence). The CDR3 coding sequence is TGTGCCAGCAGTTTATACCTCATCCACTTTGCGGGAGGGAGGAACAATGAGCAGTTCTTC. It codes for CASSLYLIHFAGGRNNEQFF.

This clonotype was observed a handful of times. The chain couples TRBV5-1 to TRBJ2-1; D call uncertain. There are 16 residues in the CDR3. Trimming took off 1 base at V and 3 bases at J, with 14 bases between the two ends. Germline CDR1 is SGHRS and CDR2 is YFSETQ. The CDR3 nucleotides are TGCGCCAGCAGCTTGCTCGGAGACTCCATCTACAATGAGCAGTTCTTC. Translating it yields CASSLLGDSIYNEQFF.

This clonotype was seen a few times. The J gene is TRBJ2-1, the V gene TRBV19; 7 bases map to TRBD1. The CDR3 has 14 residues. CDR1 is LNHDA and CDR2 is SQIVND in the germline V gene (reference sequence). J lost 2 bases, V lost 5 bases, and 3 bases had no gene match. This chain's CDR3 is CASSEQGTYNEQFF. For the CDR3, the DNA is TGTGCCAGTAGTGAACAGGGGACCTACAATGAGCAGTTCTTC.

The sample holds a few counts of this clonotype. The genes are TRBV12-5 and TRBJ1-3, with D tentatively TRBD1 (5 bases). Trimming removed 0 bases from V and 2 bases from J, with 11 bases in between. The CDR3 has 16 residues. Germline CDR1 LGHNT, CDR2 FRNRAP. The CDR3 DNA sequence: TGTGCTAGTGGTTTGGTAATGGGGGAACCTGGAAACACCATATATTTT. The encoded protein is CASGLVMGEPGNTIYF.

This clonotype was seen a handful of times. J is TRBJ2-7 and V is TRBV7-6; no definite D call. CDR3 size: 12 residues. V lost 5 bases, J lost 7 bases, and 12 bases lay in between. The germline gives CDR1 SGHVS, CDR2 FNYEAQ. The CDR3 DNA sequence: TGTGCCAGCAGCCCCCTTCGAGGAGAGCAGTACTTC. This encodes CASSPLRGEQYF.

A few counts support this clonotype. The genes are TRBV7-8 and TRBJ1-5, with 7 bases identical to TRBD1. The CDR3 length is 15 residues. J was trimmed by 4 bases and V by 1 base; bases with no gene match: 4. CDR1 is SGHVS and CDR2 is FQNEAQ in the germline V gene. The CDR3 DNA is TGTGCCAGCAGCTTAGACAGGGGACCTAATCAGCCCCAGCATTTT. It specifies CASSLDRGPNQPQHF.

This sequence joins TRBV3-1 and TRBJ2-7, with TRBD2 matching over 7 bases. Germline CDR1 and CDR2: LGHDT and YNNKEL (reference sequence). The CDR3 totals 17 residues. The trim removed 4 bases at V and 2 bases at J, leaving 14 bases unmatched. CDR3 nucleotide sequence: TGTGCCAGCAGCCCATTTGGGGAGGGAGAGGTGCCCTACGAGCAGTACTTC. Encoded protein: CASSPFGEGEVPYEQYF.

This clonotype has a handful of counts. This rearrangement joins TRBV28 to TRBJ1-1, with D hard to call. The CDR3 is made up of 14 amino acids. Trimming removed 3 bases from V and 2 bases from J, with 10 bases in between. The germline gives CDR1 MDHEN, CDR2 SYDVKM. The CDR3, as DNA: TGTGCCAGCAGTTTCATCGACGGAAACACTGAAGCTTTCTTT. Protein: CASSFIDGNTEAFF.

The sample holds a few counts of this clonotype. The chain carries TRBV7-8 and TRBJ2-2; D not resolved. The CDR3 extends over 14 amino acids. V was pared by 1 base and J by 5 bases, with 8 bases between. Germline loops: CDR1 SGHVS, CDR2 FQNEAQ. In nucleotides, the CDR3 is TGTGCCAGCAGCTTAGTCCGGCAGACCGGGGAGCTGTTTTTT. Protein: CASSLVRQTGELFF.

The table lists this clonotype with a few counts. The chain combines TRBV20-1 with TRBJ2-1; perhaps TRBD2 as D (6 bases). Germline V gene lookup returns CDR1 DFQATT and CDR2 SNEGSKA (reference sequence). This CDR3 has 12 amino acids. Written as DNA, the CDR3 is TGCGGCACATTGACTAGTAACAATGAGCAGTTCTTC. The encoded protein is CGTLTSNNEQFF.

The rearrangement links TRBV29-1 to TRBJ1-3; unclear D gene. The CDR3 has 16 residues. CDR1 and CDR2 from the germline V gene are SQVTM and ANQGSEA. The ends were cut back, 7 bases at V and 2 bases at J, with 21 bases in the middle. CDR3 protein: CSAGSDLTVTGNTIYF. The DNA of the CDR3 is TGCAGCGCCGGGTCCGATCTAACAGTAACTGGAAACACCATATATTTT.

This clonotype was seen a handful of times. The chain recombines TRBV28 with TRBJ1-1; 8 bases align to TRBD1. Germline CDR1 is MDHEN and CDR2 is SYDVKM. The CDR3 runs 16 residues. V lost 5 bases to trimming and J lost 4 bases; unmatched junction nucleotides: 12. The CDR3 coding sequence is TGTGCCAGCAGTCCGTGGACAGGGAGGGGAGGCACTGAAGCTTTCTTT. This codes for CASSPWTGRGGTEAFF.

This chain connects TRBV28 to TRBJ2-7, with a weak D call TRBD2 (7 bases). The V gene's germline CDR1 is MDHEN and CDR2 SYDVKM. Trimming pared 3 bases from V and 4 bases from J, leaving 10 bases between. The CDR3 runs to 13 residues. CDR3 protein: CASSFGRGYEQYF. CDR3 DNA sequence: TGTGCCAGCAGTTTTGGGAGGGGGTACGAGCAGTACTTC.

This clonotype was found a few times. The chain uses TRBV6-5 and TRBJ1-1; 7 bases are a match to TRBD1. Germline V gene data show CDR1 as MNHEY and CDR2 as SVGAGI. V lost 10 bases and J lost 3; bases outside the gene matches: 5. CDR3 size: 12 residues. The CDR3 coding sequence is TGTGCCACCTCTGACAGGGACACTGAAGCTTTCTTT. This gives the protein CATSDRDTEAFF.

The chain carries TRBV5-1 and TRBJ2-1; the match to TRBD2 covers 10 bases. With V trimmed by 8 bases and J by 4 bases, 9 bases remained unmatched. This CDR3 comprises 15 residues. The germline CDR1 and CDR2 sequences are SGHRS and YFSETQ. The CDR3 DNA is TGCGCCAGTAATCCCGGGACTAGCGTGTACAATGAGCAGTTCTTC. As protein: CASNPGTSVYNEQFF.

The genes are TRBV5-1 and TRBJ2-1; perhaps TRBD1 as D (6 bases). The CDR3 runs 17 residues. CDR1 is SGHRS and CDR2 is YFSETQ in the germline V gene. V lost 5 bases to trimming and J lost 7 bases, with 25 bases between them. The CDR3 spells CASRGAGPDGGRNEQFF. CDR3 coding DNA: TGCGCCAGCAGGGGGGCGGGTCCGGATGGGGGCCGGAATGAGCAGTTCTTC. The full variable domain, completed using reference TRBV5-1 and TRBJ2-1, is KAGVTQTPRYLIKTRGQQVTLSCSPISGHRSVSWYQQTPGQGLQFLFEYFSETQRNKGNFPGRFSGRQFSNSRSEMNVSTLELGDSALYLCASRGAGPDGGRNEQFFGPGTRLTVL.

This sequence joins TRBV6-6 and TRBJ1-1; 7 bases align to TRBD1. The CDR3 has 14 amino acids. Germline V CDR1 and CDR2: MNHNY, SVGAGI (reference sequence). Unmatched junction bases numbered 5, after V lost 0 bases and J lost 7 bases. The CDR3 coding sequence is TGTGCCAGCAGTTACTCAGGGACAGAGGGTGAAGCTTTCTTT. This translates into CASSYSGTEGEAFF.